The clone carrying this T cell receptor (beta chain) was recorded a few times. The antigen is not known. This sample was included in a study of CD8 T cells in ankylosing spondylitis. TCRdb reprocessed the 5' RACE reads via MiXCR and lists one record per CDR3 protein. The repertoire has about 540,000 distinct CDR3 sequences, approximately 12% of them found once; the top ten carry about 6.5%. The study, taken as a whole, reports: Researchers report that disease-linked clones proved CD8+ and relatively rare in peripheral blood. A TCR beta motif of roughly eight highly homologous variants seemed to mark ankylosing spondylitis blood.

The origin of this receptor is a male donor with ankylosing spondylitis. What was sequenced was blood, either unsorted or a sorted T cell fraction (not recorded which).

CDR3 sequence (DNA): TGTGCTAGTGGTATGCGAGGGGGCGAGGAAAAACTGTTTTTT. It is translated as CASGMRGGEEKLFF. The rearrangement joins TRBV12-5 to TRBJ1-4; 7 bases are a match to TRBD1. The length of the CDR3 is 14 residues. V was clipped by 5 bases and J by 8 bases; unmatched bases: 8. Germline V lookup: CDR1 LGHNT, CDR2 FRNRAP.